This entry lists 30 T cell receptor beta chains sequenced from one sample in a study of blood T cell repertoires in COVID-19. Here immunoSEQ multiplex PCR was the method, and the copy in TCRdb shows in-frame clones only, minus some. This repertoire shows 50,000 to 80,000 clones, roughly 89% found once; its top ten account for roughly 1.4%. Specimen: peripheral blood. The receptors derive from a man aged 55-75 years with acute or convalescent COVID-19.

This clone appeared a single time. This chain uses TRBV3-1 (or the pseudogene TRBV3-2) with TRBJ1-5; D possibly corresponds to TRBD1 (5 bases). V was clipped by 3 bases and J by 6 bases, with 12 bases between them. This CDR3 is built from 14 residues. Germline V gene data show CDR1 as LGHDT and CDR2 as YNNKEL (reference sequence). The CDR3 sequence is CASSHLGGAQPQHF. The CDR3 DNA is TGTGCCAGCAGCCATCTTGGAGGGGCTCAGCCCCAGCATTTT.

In the case of this clone: An end of the junction does not agree with germline; a read error may underlie this. This chain uses TRBV19 with TRBJ1-1, with a weak D call TRBD1 (5 bases). Germline V gives CDR1 LNHDA, CDR2 SQIVND (reference sequence). The CDR3 contains 12 residues. CDR3: CASSIGASGTFF. For the CDR3, the DNA is TGTGCCAGTAGCATAGGGGCCAGTGGAACTTTCTTT.

The genes are TRBV6-5 and TRBJ1-2, with D unresolved. CDR1 and CDR2 (germline): MNHEY, SVGAGI. CDR3 length equals 11 residues. Between the trimmed V and J ends, which lost 6 bases and 3 bases, there was a span of 5 bases. The CDR3 spells CASRPDYGYTF. As DNA, the CDR3 is TGTGCCAGCAGGCCAGACTATGGCTACACCTTC.

The rearrangement links TRBV10-3 to TRBJ1-3; D unresolved. Germline V gene lookup returns CDR1 ENHRY and CDR2 SYGVKD. The V end was cut by 9 bases, the J end by 4 bases, with 10 bases between. The CDR3 is 12 residues long. Here the CDR3 reads CAMQSSGNTIYF. The CDR3, as DNA: TGTGCCATGCAGTCATCCGGAAACACCATATATTTT.

The chain uses TRBV7-2 and TRBJ2-5, with a tentative D call TRBD2 (6 bases). V gave up 1 base and J gave up 4 bases, with 10 bases separating them. Germline CDR1 is SGHTA and CDR2 is FQGNSA. The CDR3 consists of 14 residues. For the CDR3, the DNA is TGTGCCAGCAGCTTAGGCGGGACGGGAGAGACCCAGTACTTC. Encoded protein: CASSLGGTGETQYF.

The chain couples TRBV15 to TRBJ1-2; 12 nucleotides align to TRBD1. V was pared by 3 bases and J by 7 bases, with 6 bases of the junction left unmatched. From germline, CDR1 is LNHNV and CDR2 YYDKDF (reference sequence). This CDR3 is built from 15 residues. In nucleotides, the CDR3 is TGTGCCACCAGCAGCAGGGGACAGGGGGCGCTTGGCTACACCTTC. The encoded protein is CATSSRGQGALGYTF. Together with reference TRBV15 and TRBJ1-2, the CDR3 gives the full variable domain: DAMVIQNPRYQVTQFGKPVTLSCSQTLNHNVMYWYQQKSSQAPKLLFHYYDKDFNNEADTPDNFQSRRPNTSFCFLDIRSPGLGDTAMYLCATSSRGQGALGYTFGSGTRLTVV.

The chain joins TRBV21-1 to TRBJ1-5; the D call of TRBD1 is as the table states it, not checked on the DNA. TRBV21-1 is tagged as a pseudogene. CDR3 length: 13 amino acids. The CDR3 nucleotides are TGTGTCTCGGACAGGAGTAGCAATCAGCCCCAGCATTTT. Translated, it gives CVSDRSSNQPQHF.

The rearrangement uses TRBV29-1 and TRBJ1-1; 9 bases match TRBD1. This CDR3 has 14 residues. Germline-derived CDR1 and CDR2 are SQVTM and ANQGSEA. The junction had 9 bases not matched to a gene; V was cut back by 6 bases and J by 4 bases. The CDR3: CSVRPSTGGTEAFF. DNA of the CDR3: TGCAGCGTGCGTCCGTCGACAGGGGGCACTGAAGCTTTCTTT. The entire variable domain, with the rest obtained from reference TRBV29-1 and TRBJ1-1, is as follows: SAVISQKPSRDICQRGTSLTIQCQVDSQVTMMFWYRQQPGQSLTLIATANQGSEATYESGFVIDKFPISRPNLTFSTLTVSNMSPEDSSIYLCSVRPSTGGTEAFFGQGTRLTVV.

The rearrangement links TRBV4-1 to TRBJ1-5, with D unresolved. The CDR3 contains 13 residues. From germline, CDR1 is MGHRA and CDR2 YSYEKL. Trimming shortened V by 0 bases and J by 14 bases, and 14 bases separated the two germline ends. CDR3 region: CASSQERYAGKHF. In DNA, the CDR3 is TGCGCCAGCAGCCAAGAGAGGTATGCGGGGAAGCATTTT.

The chain uses TRBV3-1 (or the pseudogene TRBV3-2) and TRBJ1-2, with 8 bases matching TRBD1. The CDR3 covers 18 residues. Per germline, CDR1 LGHDT and CDR2 YNNKEL (reference sequence). Germline trimming cut 1 base from V and 0 bases from J; bases unmatched to any gene: 10. CDR3 nucleotide sequence: TGTGCCAGCAGCCAAGGGCTGGGACAGGCGAACTCTAACTATGGCTACACCTTC. It translates to CASSQGLGQANSNYGYTF.

The chain recombines TRBV18 with TRBJ2-2; tentatively, D is TRBD1 (6 bases). V was cut by 6 bases and J by 1 base, with 12 bases left in between. This CDR3 is 15 amino acids long. The V gene's germline CDR1 is KGHSH and CDR2 LQKENI. The CDR3 spells CASSRDRLNTGELFF. CDR3 nucleotides: TGTGCCAGCTCGCGCGACAGGCTGAACACCGGGGAGCTGTTTTTT. Full variable domain (rest looked up from reference TRBV18 and TRBJ2-2): NAGVMQNPRHLVRRRGQEARLRCSPMKGHSHVYWYRQLPEEGLKFMVYLQKENIIDESGMPKERFSAEFPKEGPSILRIQQVVRGDSAAYFCASSRDRLNTGELFFGEGSRLTVL.

CDR3 in DNA: TGTGCCATCAGGCAACAGGGTACCCCCTACGAGCAGTACTTC. This sequence encodes CAIRQQGTPYEQYF. The rearrangement links TRBV10-3 to TRBJ2-7, with a possible D match to TRBD1 (6 bases). Germline loops: CDR1 ENHRY, CDR2 SYGVKD. This CDR3 has 14 residues. Trimming removed 6 bases at V and 2 bases at J, with 14 bases between.

The rearrangement uses TRBV21-1 and TRBJ2-2; the table gives TRBD2 as D, unverified against the DNA. TRBV21-1 is an annotated pseudogene. The CDR3 contains 10 residues. CDR3 protein: CALLRGELFF. CDR3 nucleotides: TGTGCCCTCCTCCGGGGGGAGCTGTTTTTT.

This chain links TRBV30 with TRBJ1-1; tentative D call: TRBD1 (6 bases). Germline CDR1 is GTSNPN and CDR2 is SVGIG (reference sequence). Trimming removed 2 bases from V and 6 bases from J, with 10 bases in between. The CDR3 covers 12 residues. DNA of the CDR3: TGTGCCTGGAGTCCAAGACAGGCTGAAGCTTTCTTT. Its protein is CAWSPRQAEAFF. Full variable domain (remainder filled in from reference TRBV30 and TRBJ1-1): SQTIHQWPATLVQPVGSPLSLECTVEGTSNPNLYWYRQAAGRGLQLLFYSVGIGQISSEVPQNLSASRPQDRQFILSSKKLLLSDSGFYLCAWSPRQAEAFFGQGTRLTVV.

The chain combines TRBV19 with TRBJ2-7, with D possibly being TRBD1 (7 bases). CDR1 and CDR2 (germline): LNHDA, SQIVND (reference sequence). The CDR3 consists of 13 residues. V was trimmed by 6 bases and J by 5 bases, leaving 14 bases between them. For the CDR3, the DNA is TGTGCCAGTAGCGTCAGGGGGGAAGACGAGCAGTACTTC. Encoded protein: CASSVRGEDEQYF.

This chain uses TRBV5-1 with TRBJ2-5; 11 nucleotides line up with TRBD1. From germline, CDR1 is SGHRS and CDR2 YFSETQ. J lost 4 bases, V lost 4 bases, and 9 bases had no gene match. The CDR3 runs 16 residues. CDR3 sequence (DNA): TGCGCCAGCAGCACTGGGACAGGGGGAGGAGGAGAGACCCAGTACTTC. Its protein product is CASSTGTGGGGETQYF.

The chain couples TRBV6-6 to TRBJ1-1; weak D call: TRBD1 (6 bases). Germline V CDR1 and CDR2: MNHNY, SVGAGI (reference sequence). V was clipped by 6 bases and J by 11 bases, with 10 bases between them. The CDR3 length is 10 residues. CDR3 nucleotide sequence: TGTGCCAGCAGGAGACAGGAGGCTTTCTTT. This encodes CASRRQEAFF.

For this clone: This sample also contains other DNA sequences that code for the same CDR3. J is TRBJ1-5 and V is TRBV2; D is undetermined. Germline V gene lookup returns CDR1 SNHLY and CDR2 FYNNEI. CDR3 length equals 13 residues. The V end lost 6 bases, the J end lost 5 bases, and 11 bases lay between the germline ends. The CDR3 nucleotides read TGTGCCAGCAGCGAGGGCCGGTATCAGCCCCAGCATTTT. This sequence encodes CASSEGRYQPQHF.

The V call is TRBV5-1, the J call TRBJ2-5; D remains unclear. CDR3 length: 14 amino acids. Trimming took off 0 bases at V and 0 bases at J, with 6 bases between the two ends. The germline V gene encodes CDR1 SGHRS and CDR2 YFSETQ. The CDR3 DNA reads as TGCGCCAGCAGCTTGGCGCGGTACCAAGAGACCCAGTACTTC. Its translation: CASSLARYQETQYF. Drawing the rest from reference TRBV5-1 and TRBJ2-5, the complete variable domain is KAGVTQTPRYLIKTRGQQVTLSCSPISGHRSVSWYQQTPGQGLQFLFEYFSETQRNKGNFPGRFSGRQFSNSRSEMNVSTLELGDSALYLCASSLARYQETQYFGPGTRLLVL.

This rearrangement joins TRBV7-2 to TRBJ2-7, with 7 positions matching TRBD2. CDR1 is SGHTA, CDR2 FQGNSA, per germline. CDR3 length: 14 residues. Trimming took 1 base from V and 2 from J; bases not matched to a gene: 2. As DNA, the CDR3 is TGTGCCAGCAGCTTAGTTGCGGGGGCCTACGAGCAGTACTTC. The encoded protein is CASSLVAGAYEQYF.

This sequence joins TRBV5-5 and TRBJ1-5; weak D call: TRBD1 (5 bases). The V end was cut by 3 bases, the J end by 4 bases, with 17 bases between. CDR1 and CDR2 (germline): SGHKS, YYEKEE (reference sequence). The CDR3 spans 16 residues. CDR3 amino acids: CASSSAPTGLNQPQHF. The CDR3 DNA reads TGTGCCAGCAGCTCAGCACCCACAGGTTTGAATCAGCCCCAGCATTTT.

This clone was seen only a few times. The V call is TRBV15, the J call TRBJ2-1; no reliable D call. CDR3 size: 12 residues. Germline V gives CDR1 LNHNV, CDR2 YYDKDF (reference sequence). The germline V and J ends were trimmed by 0 bases and 8 bases, with 5 bases remaining between them. The CDR3 sequence: CATSRDLDEQFF. The DNA for the CDR3 is TGTGCCACCAGCAGAGATCTCGATGAGCAGTTCTTC.

The V gene is TRBV5-4, the J gene TRBJ1-1; 12 bases align to TRBD1. With 10 bases clipped from V and 3 bases from J, the junction kept 7 bases outside the gene matches. Germline-derived CDR1 and CDR2 are SGHNT and YYREEE (reference sequence). The CDR3 is 14 amino acids. CDR3 nucleotide sequence: TGTGCCCTCAAGGGGACAGGGGGCTACACTGAAGCTTTCTTT. Its protein product is CALKGTGGYTEAFF.

This clone was seen a single time. The chain carries TRBV3-1 (or the pseudogene TRBV3-2) and TRBJ2-6; TRBD1 matches at 7 bases. The ends lost 1 base at V and 2 bases at J; junction bases unmatched: 2. CDR1 LGHDT and CDR2 YNNKEL come from the germline V gene (reference sequence). The length of the CDR3 is 16 residues. CDR3 protein: CASSQGGTAGANVLTF. CDR3 DNA: TGTGCCAGCAGCCAAGGGGGGACAGCTGGGGCCAACGTCCTGACTTTC.

A few counts support this clone. V usage is TRBV4-1 and J usage is TRBJ1-4; the D gene is possibly TRBD1 (6 bases). The germline gives CDR1 MGHRA, CDR2 YSYEKL. V shed 4 bases and J shed 2 bases, with 14 bases lying between them. The CDR3 contains 16 residues. The CDR3 bases are TGCGCCAGCAGCCGCTATGAGGGGGTGACTAATGAAAAACTGTTTTTT. It yields the protein CASSRYEGVTNEKLFF.

The chain links TRBV3-1 (or the pseudogene TRBV3-2) to TRBJ2-3, with TRBD2 as a possible D gene (5 bases). Germline V lookup: CDR1 LGHDT, CDR2 YNNKEL (reference sequence). V was cut by 1 base and J by 0 bases, with 14 bases left in between. The CDR3 runs 17 residues. CDR3 residues: CASSQAGWDPSTDTQYF. CDR3 DNA: TGTGCCAGCAGCCAAGCGGGGTGGGATCCGAGCACAGATACGCAGTATTTT.

The chain uses TRBV5-6 and TRBJ1-2, with 8 bases fitting TRBD1. Germline trimming cut 4 bases from V and 4 bases from J; bases unmatched to any gene: 12. The CDR3 extends over 16 amino acids. Germline loops: CDR1 SGHDT, CDR2 YYEEEE. CDR3 nucleotides: TGTGCCAGCAGCCCACCAAACAGGGGGTTCGGCTATGGCTACACCTTC. This gives the protein CASSPPNRGFGYGYTF.

V gene TRBV5-1 combines with J gene TRBJ1-2; possible D gene TRBD1, 6 bases. CDR1 SGHRS and CDR2 YFSETQ come from the germline V gene. Trimming removed 0 bases from V and 3 bases from J, with 12 bases in between. The length of the CDR3 is 15 residues. The CDR3 DNA sequence: TGCGCCAGCAGCTTGGGACAGGCGGTTGACTATGGCTACACCTTC. This encodes CASSLGQAVDYGYTF.

The chain uses TRBV13 and TRBJ2-7; tentatively, D is TRBD2 (7 bases). V dropped 6 bases and J dropped 3 bases, with 18 bases sitting between them. The CDR3 extends over 15 amino acids. Germline V gives CDR1 PRHDT, CDR2 FYEKMQ (reference sequence). The CDR3 nucleotides are TGTGCCAGCAGTCCCCGCGGGGGCCGGGGCTACGAGCAGTACTTC. Encoded protein: CASSPRGGRGYEQYF.

The chain couples TRBV6-6 to TRBJ1-1; D unclear. The CDR3 extends over 13 amino acids. Trimming took 4 bases from V and 5 from J, leaving 11 bases between them. Germline-derived CDR1 and CDR2 are MNHNY and SVGAGI (reference sequence). This CDR3 reads CASSFISETEAFF. The CDR3 region has the DNA TGTGCCAGCAGTTTTATCTCGGAGACTGAAGCTTTCTTT.